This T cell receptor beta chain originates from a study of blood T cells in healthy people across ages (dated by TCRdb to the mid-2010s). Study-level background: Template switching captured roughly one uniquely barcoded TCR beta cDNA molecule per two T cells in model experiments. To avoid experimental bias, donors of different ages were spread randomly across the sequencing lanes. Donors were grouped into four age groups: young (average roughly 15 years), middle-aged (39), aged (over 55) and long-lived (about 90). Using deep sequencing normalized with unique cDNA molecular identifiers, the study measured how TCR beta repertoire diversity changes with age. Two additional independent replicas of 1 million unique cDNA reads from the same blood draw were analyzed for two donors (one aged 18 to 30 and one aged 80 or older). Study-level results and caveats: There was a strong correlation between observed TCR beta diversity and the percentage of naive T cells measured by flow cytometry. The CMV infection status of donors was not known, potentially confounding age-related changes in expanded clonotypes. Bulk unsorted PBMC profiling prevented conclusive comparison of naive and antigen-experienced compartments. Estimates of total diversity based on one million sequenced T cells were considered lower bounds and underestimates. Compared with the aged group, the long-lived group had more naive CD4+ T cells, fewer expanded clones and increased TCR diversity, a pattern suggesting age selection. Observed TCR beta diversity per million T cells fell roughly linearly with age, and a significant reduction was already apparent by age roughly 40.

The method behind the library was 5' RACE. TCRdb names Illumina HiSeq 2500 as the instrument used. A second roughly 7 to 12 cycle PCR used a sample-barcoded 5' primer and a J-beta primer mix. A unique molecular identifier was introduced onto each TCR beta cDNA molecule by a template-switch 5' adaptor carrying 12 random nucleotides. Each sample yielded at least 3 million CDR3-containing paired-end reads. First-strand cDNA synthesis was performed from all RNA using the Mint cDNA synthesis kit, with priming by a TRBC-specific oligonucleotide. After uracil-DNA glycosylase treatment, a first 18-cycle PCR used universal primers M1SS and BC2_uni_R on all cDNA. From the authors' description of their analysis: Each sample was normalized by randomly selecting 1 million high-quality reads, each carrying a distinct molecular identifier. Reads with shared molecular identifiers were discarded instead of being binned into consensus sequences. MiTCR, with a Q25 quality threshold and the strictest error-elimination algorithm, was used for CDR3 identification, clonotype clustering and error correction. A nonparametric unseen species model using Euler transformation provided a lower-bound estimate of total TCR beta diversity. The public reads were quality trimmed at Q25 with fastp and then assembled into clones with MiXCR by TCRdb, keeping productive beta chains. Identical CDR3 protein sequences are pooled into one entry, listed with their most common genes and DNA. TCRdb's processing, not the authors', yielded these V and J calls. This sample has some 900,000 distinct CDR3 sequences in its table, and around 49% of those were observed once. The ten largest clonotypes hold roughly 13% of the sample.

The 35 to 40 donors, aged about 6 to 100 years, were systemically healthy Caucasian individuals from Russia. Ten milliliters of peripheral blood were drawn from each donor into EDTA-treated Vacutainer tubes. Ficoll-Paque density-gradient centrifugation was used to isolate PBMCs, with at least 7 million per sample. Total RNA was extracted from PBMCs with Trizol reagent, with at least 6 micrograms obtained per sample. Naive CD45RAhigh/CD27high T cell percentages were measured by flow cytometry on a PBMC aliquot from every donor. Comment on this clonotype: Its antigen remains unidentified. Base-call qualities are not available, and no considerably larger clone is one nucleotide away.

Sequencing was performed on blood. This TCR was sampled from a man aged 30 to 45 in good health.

The nucleotides are TGTGCCAGCAGCCAAGGACGCGATAGCGGGGTAGGACGCGATGAGCAGTTCTTC. Its translation reads: CASSQGRDSGVGRDEQFF. The rearranged chain carries TRBV4-2 and TRBJ2-1; TRBD2 agrees with 8 junctional bases. From a lookup of the germline V gene, CDR1 and CDR2 are LGHNA and YNFKEQ. The CDR3 covers 18 residues, taking in both the cysteine and the phenylalanine. Only the CDR3 region is kept as DNA, spanning 54 bases read in frame from base 1. From V the trimming removes 1 base and from J it removes 8 bases, while the gene matches leave 16 bases of the junction unaccounted for.